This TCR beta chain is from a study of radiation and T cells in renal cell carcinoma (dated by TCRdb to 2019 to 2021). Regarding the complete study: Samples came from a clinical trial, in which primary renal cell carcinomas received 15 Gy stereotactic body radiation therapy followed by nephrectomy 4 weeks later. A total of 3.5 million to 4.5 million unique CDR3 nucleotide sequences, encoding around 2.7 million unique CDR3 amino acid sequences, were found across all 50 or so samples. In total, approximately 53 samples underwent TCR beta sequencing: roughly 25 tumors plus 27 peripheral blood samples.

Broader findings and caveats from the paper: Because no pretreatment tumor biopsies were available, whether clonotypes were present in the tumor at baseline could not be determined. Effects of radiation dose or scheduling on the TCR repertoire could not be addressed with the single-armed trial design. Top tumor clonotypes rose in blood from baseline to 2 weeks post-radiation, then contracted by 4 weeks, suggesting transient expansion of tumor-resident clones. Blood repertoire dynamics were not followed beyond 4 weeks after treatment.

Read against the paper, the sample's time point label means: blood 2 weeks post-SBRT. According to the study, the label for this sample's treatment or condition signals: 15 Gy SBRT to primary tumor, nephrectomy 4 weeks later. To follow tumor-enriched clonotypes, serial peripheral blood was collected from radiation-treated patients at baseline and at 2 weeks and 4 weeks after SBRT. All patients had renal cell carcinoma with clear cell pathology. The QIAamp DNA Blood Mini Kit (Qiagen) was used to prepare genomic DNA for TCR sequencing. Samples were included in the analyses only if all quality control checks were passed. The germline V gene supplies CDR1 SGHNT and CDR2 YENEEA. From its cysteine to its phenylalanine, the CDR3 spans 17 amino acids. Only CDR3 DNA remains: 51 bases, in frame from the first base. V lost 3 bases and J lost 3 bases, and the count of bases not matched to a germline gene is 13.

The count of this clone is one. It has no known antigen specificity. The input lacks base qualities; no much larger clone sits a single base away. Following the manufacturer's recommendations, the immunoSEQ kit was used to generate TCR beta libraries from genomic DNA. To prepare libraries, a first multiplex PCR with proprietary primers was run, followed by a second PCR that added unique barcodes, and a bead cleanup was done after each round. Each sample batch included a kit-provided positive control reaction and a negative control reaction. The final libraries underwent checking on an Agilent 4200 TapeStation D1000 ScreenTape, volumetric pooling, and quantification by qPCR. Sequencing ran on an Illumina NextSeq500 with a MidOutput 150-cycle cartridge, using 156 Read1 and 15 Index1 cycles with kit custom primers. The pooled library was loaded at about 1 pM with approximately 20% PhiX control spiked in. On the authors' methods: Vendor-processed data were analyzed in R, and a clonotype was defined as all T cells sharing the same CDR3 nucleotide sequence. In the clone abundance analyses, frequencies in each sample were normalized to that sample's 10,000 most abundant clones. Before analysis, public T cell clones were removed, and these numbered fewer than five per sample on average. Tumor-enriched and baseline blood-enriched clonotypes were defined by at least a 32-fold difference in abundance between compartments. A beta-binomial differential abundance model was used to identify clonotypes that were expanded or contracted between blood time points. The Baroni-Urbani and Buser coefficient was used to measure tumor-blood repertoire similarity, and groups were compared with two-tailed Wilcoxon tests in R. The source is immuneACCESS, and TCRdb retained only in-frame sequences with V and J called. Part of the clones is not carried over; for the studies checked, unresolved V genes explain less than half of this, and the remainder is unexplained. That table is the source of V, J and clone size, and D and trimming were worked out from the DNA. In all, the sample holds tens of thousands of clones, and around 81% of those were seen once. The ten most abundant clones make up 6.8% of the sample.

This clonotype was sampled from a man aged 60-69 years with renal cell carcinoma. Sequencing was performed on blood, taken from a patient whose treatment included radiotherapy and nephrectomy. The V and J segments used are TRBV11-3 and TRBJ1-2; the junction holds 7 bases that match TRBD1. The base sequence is TGTGCCAGCAGCTTCGGGACAGAGTTCCTTATGGACTATGGCTACACCTTC. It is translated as CASSFGTEFLMDYGYTF.